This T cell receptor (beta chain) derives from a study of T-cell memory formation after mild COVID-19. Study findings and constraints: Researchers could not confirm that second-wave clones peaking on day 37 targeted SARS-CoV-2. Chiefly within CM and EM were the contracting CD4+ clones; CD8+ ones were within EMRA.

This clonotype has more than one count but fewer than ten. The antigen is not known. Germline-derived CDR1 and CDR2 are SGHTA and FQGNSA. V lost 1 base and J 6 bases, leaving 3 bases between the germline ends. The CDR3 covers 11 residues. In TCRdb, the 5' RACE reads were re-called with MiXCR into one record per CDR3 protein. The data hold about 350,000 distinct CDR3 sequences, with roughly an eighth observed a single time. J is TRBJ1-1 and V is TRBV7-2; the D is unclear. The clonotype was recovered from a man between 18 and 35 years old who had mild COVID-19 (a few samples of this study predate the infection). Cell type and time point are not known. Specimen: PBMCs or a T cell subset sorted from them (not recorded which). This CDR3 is CASSLVAEAFF. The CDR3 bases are TGTGCCAGCAGCTTAGTCGCTGAAGCTTTCTTT.